The TCR beta chain under discussion was sequenced for a study of OX40 agonist ivuxolimab in advanced cancers. CDR3 length: 15 residues. In germline, CDR1 is SQVTM, CDR2 ANQGSEA. The V gene lost 0 bases and the J gene lost 9 bases, with 18 bases spanning the gap. This clone has ten or more counts. The identical CDR3 is also encoded by other nucleotide sequences in the sample. Repertoires were generated with immunoSEQ multiplex PCR, while TCRdb's copy carries only in-frame clones and drops some. This repertoire shows some 70,000 clones, more than 75% found once; its top ten account for 8.2%. This specimen was CD4+ or CD8+ T cells sorted from blood, taken in a trial of the OX40 agonist ivuxolimab. This receptor was taken from an adult with an advanced solid tumor such as melanoma, head and neck, liver or kidney cancer. V usage is TRBV29-1 and J usage is TRBJ2-1, with D maybe TRBD1 (6 bases). The CDR3 is CSVEDRRTGNGEQFF. The DNA of the CDR3 is TGCAGCGTTGAAGATAGGCGTACAGGGAACGGTGAGCAGTTCTTC.